Presented here are 15 T cell receptor beta chains from one specimen sequenced in a study of T cell responses to AZD1222 COVID-19 vaccine (dated by TCRdb to the early 2020s). According to the study, the label for this sample's time point signals: baseline before first vaccination. The library was generated by the immunoSEQ multiplex PCR assay. TCRdb provides this immuneACCESS table in a form limited to in-frame rearrangements. Some clones are lacking; in checked studies, under half of them reflect an unresolved V gene, and why the rest are absent is not known. For this sample there are 90,000 to 110,000 clones; roughly 82% appear just once. The ten biggest clones cover 4% to 6% of the sample. Sequencing was performed on peripheral blood, taken on day 0 of AZD1222 vaccination. Receptor source: an adult in good health.

The table lists this clone with a few counts. The V call is TRBV5-5, the J call TRBJ2-2; the D is unclear. This CDR3 contains 17 residues. Deletions cut 0 bases from V and 3 bases from J, with 15 bases between. Looked up from germline, CDR1 is SGHKS and CDR2 is YYEKEE (reference sequence). CDR3 nucleotides: TGTGCCAGCAGCTTGGCGATAGGGATTGGTGACACCGGGGAGCTGTTTTTT. Translation gives CASSLAIGIGDTGELFF.

The chain has TRBV27 and TRBJ1-3; D call uncertain. The CDR3 totals 12 residues. CDR1 is MNHEY and CDR2 is SMNVEV in the germline V gene (reference sequence). V gave up 7 bases and J gave up 4 bases, with 8 bases separating them. CDR3 amino acids: CASISGGNTIYF. CDR3 in DNA: TGTGCCAGCATCTCTGGCGGAAACACCATATATTTT.

V usage is TRBV11-2 and J usage is TRBJ1-2; the D gene is possibly TRBD1 (5 bases). The V end lost 5 bases, the J end lost 4 bases, and 11 bases lay between the germline ends. The germline gives CDR1 SGHAT, CDR2 FQNNGV. This CDR3 has 13 amino acids. Written as DNA, the CDR3 is TGTGCCAGCAGCCTCGGGGCCTTCTATGGCTACACCTTC. Its translation: CASSLGAFYGYTF.

Regarding this clone: Relative to the germline gene, one junction end is altered; a read error may explain this. The chain uses TRBV7-7 and TRBJ2-2; D remains ambiguous. Looked up from germline, CDR1 is SSHAT and CDR2 is FNYEAQ (reference sequence). The CDR3 has 13 residues. The chain's CDR3 is CASSQRNTGELFF. The CDR3 DNA sequence: TGTGCTAGCAGCCAAAGAAACACCGGGGAGCTGTTTTTT.

The CDR3 spells CARRRQGLQPQHF. In DNA, the CDR3 is TGTGCCAGGAGACGACAGGGACTTCAGCCCCAGCATTTT. The chain carries TRBV5-8 and TRBJ1-5, with 7 bases fitting TRBD1. V lost 8 bases, J lost 6 bases, and 8 bases stayed unmatched. This CDR3 is built from 13 residues. The V gene's germline CDR1 is SGHTS and CDR2 YDEGEE.

This chain links TRBV6-2 or TRBV6-3 with TRBJ2-2; TRBD2 aligns across 8 bases. The CDR3 totals 15 residues. Germline trimming cut 2 bases from V and 6 bases from J; bases unmatched to any gene: 5. Germline V gives CDR1 MNHEY, CDR2 SVGEGT. The CDR3 region has the DNA TGTGCCAGCAGTTACGATGCGGGGGGTTCCGGGGAGCTGTTTTTT. This encodes CASSYDAGGSGELFF.

The J gene is TRBJ1-6, the V gene TRBV19; D uncertain. Germline lookup yields CDR1 LNHDA and CDR2 SQIVND (reference sequence). V lost 0 bases and J lost 7, with 4 bases in between. The CDR3 totals 13 residues. The CDR3 nucleotides are TGTGCCAGTAGTATAGACAGAAATTCACCCCTCCACTTT. This gives the protein CASSIDRNSPLHF.

The chain couples TRBV18 to TRBJ2-2; D is undetermined. The CDR3 runs to 12 residues. CDR1 is KGHSH and CDR2 is LQKENI in the germline V gene. The V gene lost 6 bases and the J gene lost 3 bases, with 5 bases spanning the gap. DNA of the CDR3: TGTGCCAGCTCGACGGACACCGGGGAGCTGTTTTTT. The encoded protein is CASSTDTGELFF.

As for this clone: One junction end does not reproduce the germline sequence, and a read error may be involved. Distinct nucleotide sequences in the sample also encode this CDR3. The chain employs TRBV7-9 and TRBJ1-1; perhaps TRBD1 as D (6 bases). This CDR3 has 15 residues. The germline CDR1 and CDR2 sequences are SEHNR and FQNEAQ (reference sequence). CDR3 residues: CASSPRTAGNTEAFF. The CDR3 DNA sequence: TGTGCCAGCAGCCCCCGGACAGCCGGGAACACTGAAGCCTTCTTT.

This chain uses TRBV27 with TRBJ1-2; D gene uncertain. Trimming left V 9 bases short and J 4 bases short, with 12 bases between. CDR3 length: 12 residues. Germline CDR1 MNHEY, CDR2 SMNVEV (reference sequence). CDR3 in amino acids: CASGGDGYGYTF. CDR3 nucleotides: TGTGCCAGTGGCGGGGATGGCTATGGCTACACCTTC.

This chain uses TRBV5-1 with TRBJ2-3, with D possibly being TRBD1 (6 bases). Per the germline V gene, CDR1 is SGHRS and CDR2 is YFSETQ. V shed 4 bases and J shed 0 bases, with 15 bases lying between them. The CDR3 loop spans 16 amino acids. CDR3 sequence reads: CASSPRGTTSTDTQYF. The CDR3 DNA follows: TGCGCCAGCAGCCCGCGAGGGACAACTAGCACAGATACGCAGTATTTT.

Comments on this clone: This sample also contains other DNA sequences that code for the same CDR3. The genes are TRBV11-2 and TRBJ1-1, with D tentatively TRBD1 (6 bases). The V gene lost 3 bases and the J gene lost 0 bases, with 8 bases spanning the gap. Germline V gene data show CDR1 as SGHAT and CDR2 as FQNNGV. The CDR3 spans 14 residues. The CDR3 spells CASSFGQLNTEAFF. CDR3 sequence (DNA): TGTGCCAGCAGCTTTGGACAGCTGAACACTGAAGCTTTCTTT.

The chain combines TRBV12-5 with TRBJ2-3; D gene ambiguous. V was clipped by 1 base and J by 0 bases, with 5 bases between them. CDR3 length: 14 amino acids. Germline loops: CDR1 LGHNT, CDR2 FRNRAP. CDR3 DNA sequence: TGTGCTAGTGGTTTGGGGATTAGCACAGATACGCAGTATTTT. Its translation: CASGLGISTDTQYF.

This clone showed up just once. The gene calls are TRBV18 and TRBJ2-2; D remains ambiguous. Germline V gene sequence: CDR1 KGHSH, CDR2 LQKENI. CDR3 size: 14 residues. The V gene lost 6 bases and the J gene lost 0 bases, with 8 bases spanning the gap. Here the CDR3 DNA reads TGTGCCAGCTCCGATTTAGCGAACACCGGGGAGCTGTTTTTT. Its protein product is CASSDLANTGELFF.

The V call is TRBV6-5, the J call TRBJ2-7, with 8 bases fitting TRBD1. The germline V gene encodes CDR1 MNHEY and CDR2 SVGAGI. The CDR3 extends over 14 amino acids. V lost 6 bases to trimming and J lost 2 bases; unmatched junction nucleotides: 6. This CDR3 is CASRRQGFTYEQYF. In nucleotides, the CDR3 is TGTGCCAGCAGACGACAGGGGTTCACCTACGAGCAGTACTTC.